These 20 T cell receptor beta chains were all obtained from the same sample, sequenced in a study of cytomegalovirus exposure and HLA in healthy donors. PCR primers comprised 60 Vbeta and 13 Jbeta primers. TCRdb's table, derived via immunoSEQ multiplex PCR, lists solely in-frame clones and lacks some. The sample yields over 100,000 clones, 74% seen once. Sample: PBMCs. These receptors all come from a man aged 25 to 40 in good health and CMV-seropositive.

The chain couples TRBV10-2 to TRBJ2-3, with 7 nucleotides matching TRBD2. Trimming removed 6 bases from V and 1 base from J; junction bases left unmatched: 7. Germline assignment: CDR1 WSHSY and CDR2 SAAADI. The CDR3 spans 15 residues. The CDR3 DNA reads as TGCGCCAGCAGGCCCCGGGCGGGGGGCACAGATACGCAGTATTTT. This encodes CASRPRAGGTDTQYF.

The DNA for the CDR3 is TGTGCCACCAGCAGAGACCGGCAGGGTGGGTTCAATGAGCAGTTCTTC. Its protein product is CATSRDRQGGFNEQFF. The chain couples TRBV15 to TRBJ2-1; tentative D call: TRBD1 (5 bases). The CDR3 extends over 16 amino acids. CDR1 LNHNV and CDR2 YYDKDF come from the germline V gene (reference sequence). V was trimmed by 0 bases and J by 6 bases, leaving 15 bases between them.

The CDR3 here is CASSLYLVVGETQYF. Written as DNA, the CDR3 is TGTGCCAGCAGCTTGTACCTAGTCGTGGGAGAGACCCAGTACTTC. The chain couples TRBV5-4 to TRBJ2-5; D ambiguous. The CDR3 totals 15 residues. Trimming pared 1 base from V and 4 bases from J, leaving 14 bases between. Germline V CDR1 and CDR2: SGHNT, YYREEE (reference sequence). The full variable domain, its missing parts supplied by reference TRBV5-4 and TRBJ2-5, is ETGVTQSPTHLIKTRGQQVTLRCSSQSGHNTVSWYQQALGQGPQFIFQYYREEENGRGNFPPRFSGLQFPNYSSELNVNALELDDSALYLCASSLYLVVGETQYFGPGTRLLVL.

The chain combines TRBV12-5 with TRBJ1-5; D uncertain. The CDR3 runs 13 residues. Germline CDR1 is LGHNT and CDR2 is FRNRAP. The germline V and J ends were trimmed by 0 bases and 8 bases, with 8 bases remaining between them. The CDR3 region is CASGLVTEEPQHF. Written as DNA, the CDR3 is TGTGCTAGTGGTTTGGTAACGGAGGAGCCCCAGCATTTT.

This clone has a handful of counts. The chain uses TRBV7-9 and TRBJ1-1, with D unresolved. Between the trimmed V and J ends, which lost 8 bases and 4 bases, there was a span of 23 bases. CDR3 length: 16 residues. Germline CDR1 is SEHNR and CDR2 is FQNEAQ (reference sequence). In DNA form, the CDR3 reads TGTGCCAGCGTAATTAGTGCATTCCCTACGGGCACTGAAGCTTTCTTT. This sequence encodes CASVISAFPTGTEAFF.

This chain connects TRBV2 to TRBJ2-4, with 8 bases matching TRBD2. Germline V gene lookup returns CDR1 SNHLY and CDR2 FYNNEI. The CDR3 runs to 16 residues. The V and J ends lost 6 bases and 0 bases, in that order; junction bases with no gene match: 7. CDR3 loop: CASSRTSGVAKNIQYF. In DNA, the CDR3 is TGTGCCAGCAGCCGCACTAGCGGAGTAGCCAAAAACATTCAGTACTTC.

J is TRBJ2-7 and V is TRBV5-1; 9 bases agree with TRBD1. V lost 4 bases and J lost 4; bases outside the gene matches: 9. In germline, CDR1 is SGHRS, CDR2 YFSETQ. The CDR3 covers 15 residues. The CDR3 protein is CASSAVLGTGYEQYF. CDR3 nucleotide sequence: TGCGCCAGCAGCGCGGTACTTGGGACAGGGTACGAGCAGTACTTC.

The chain carries TRBV4-3 and TRBJ1-2; 11 bases fit TRBD1. Losses at the gene ends were 3 bases for V and 4 bases for J; bases not matched to a gene: 7. The CDR3 has 16 residues. Germline V CDR1 and CDR2: LGHNA, YSLEER. CDR3 sequence reads: CASSHPRDRGFYGYTF. The CDR3 nucleotides read TGCGCCAGCAGCCACCCGAGGGACAGGGGGTTCTATGGCTACACCTTC.

This clone appeared a single time. This chain links TRBV29-1 with TRBJ1-1; D is unclear. Germline lookup yields CDR1 SQVTM and CDR2 ANQGSEA. Trimming pared 4 bases from V and 0 bases from J, leaving 9 bases between. This CDR3 has 13 amino acids. The CDR3 reads CSVVRVMNTEAFF. CDR3 in DNA: TGCAGCGTTGTTCGGGTCATGAACACTGAAGCTTTCTTT.

V gene TRBV29-1 combines with J gene TRBJ2-3, with D perhaps TRBD2 (5 bases). The V gene lost 4 bases and the J gene lost 8 bases, with 13 bases spanning the gap. The CDR3 spans 12 residues. CDR1 is SQVTM, CDR2 ANQGSEA, per germline. The CDR3 bases are TGCAGCGTTGGTCGCACAGAGGGTACGCAGTATTTT. Translated: CSVGRTEGTQYF.

This chain joins TRBV28 and TRBJ1-3; D is undetermined. From germline, CDR1 is MDHEN and CDR2 SYDVKM. This CDR3 region has 13 residues. V was trimmed by 2 bases and J by 2 bases, leaving 4 bases between them. This chain's CDR3 is CASSLTAGNTIYF. CDR3 sequence (DNA): TGTGCCAGCAGTTTAACGGCTGGAAACACCATATATTTT.

This clone has more than one count but fewer than ten. The V gene is TRBV4-3, the J gene TRBJ2-3; TRBD1 aligns across 7 bases. The CDR3 loop spans 15 amino acids. CDR1 is LGHNA and CDR2 is YSLEER in the germline V gene. With V trimmed by 4 bases and J by 2 bases, 6 bases remained unmatched. Here the CDR3 reads CASSPGQTYTDTQYF. The CDR3, as DNA: TGCGCCAGCAGCCCGGGACAGACGTACACAGATACGCAGTATTTT.

The chain combines TRBV5-6 with TRBJ1-6; D gene unclear. From germline, CDR1 is SGHDT and CDR2 YYEEEE. The germline V and J ends were trimmed by 2 bases and 4 bases, with 10 bases remaining between them. This CDR3 has 15 amino acids. The CDR3 spells CASSLGRTYNSPLHF. The CDR3 DNA is TGTGCCAGCAGCTTAGGACGGACTTATAATTCACCCCTCCACTTT.

J is TRBJ2-7 and V is TRBV5-1, with 7 bases that match TRBD1. CDR3 length: 19 residues. J lost 2 bases, V lost 0 bases, and 17 bases had no gene match. Looked up from germline, CDR1 is SGHRS and CDR2 is YFSETQ. CDR3: CASSLARDSQGRGTYEQYF. CDR3 bases: TGCGCCAGCAGCTTGGCTCGGGACAGTCAGGGAAGGGGCACCTACGAGCAGTACTTC.

This chain joins TRBV11-2 and TRBJ2-7, with a weak D call TRBD1 (5 bases). This CDR3 region has 15 residues. V was shortened by 3 bases and J by 3 bases, with 15 bases between the two germline ends. Germline lookup yields CDR1 SGHAT and CDR2 FQNNGV. CDR3 DNA: TGTGCCAGCAGCTTCCATCAGGGAACGAACTACGAGCAGTACTTC. Protein product: CASSFHQGTNYEQYF. The whole variable domain, filled in from reference TRBV11-2 and TRBJ2-7, reads EAGVAQSPRYKIIEKRQSVAFWCNPISGHATLYWYQQILGQGPKLLIQFQNNGVVDDSQLPKDRFSAERLKGVDSTLKIQPAKLEDSAVYLCASSFHQGTNYEQYFGPGTRLTVT.

This chain links TRBV12-5 with TRBJ2-3; perhaps TRBD2 as D (5 bases). Germline assignment: CDR1 LGHNT and CDR2 FRNRAP. Deletions cut 5 bases from V and 4 bases from J, with 7 bases between. The CDR3 has 12 residues. CDR3 in amino acids: CASGRDPDTQYF. CDR3 DNA: TGTGCTAGTGGTCGGGATCCAGATACGCAGTATTTT.

J is TRBJ2-4 and V is TRBV19, with 8 bases lining up with TRBD1. J gave up 8 bases and V 10 bases, and 10 bases lay outside the gene matches. Germline assignment: CDR1 LNHDA and CDR2 SQIVND (reference sequence). This CDR3 contains 13 residues. The CDR3 DNA sequence: TGTGCCACCACCGAATCACAGGGGGACATTCAGTACTTC. Amino acids: CATTESQGDIQYF.

Of note for this clone: A much larger clone sits a single nucleotide away, making a read error possible. V gene TRBV5-5 combines with J gene TRBJ2-7, with TRBD1 matching over 9 bases. Germline V gene data show CDR1 as SGHKS and CDR2 as YYEKEE (reference sequence). The CDR3 extends over 14 amino acids. V lost 4 bases, J lost 0 bases, and 2 bases stayed unmatched. CDR3 nucleotide sequence: TGTGCCAGCAGCCCGGGACAGGGCTCCTACGAGCAGTACTTC. Translation gives CASSPGQGSYEQYF.

The chain links TRBV6-1 to TRBJ1-6; possibly TRBD1 for D (6 bases). CDR1 MNHNS and CDR2 SASEGT come from the germline V gene. This CDR3 comprises 13 residues. Trimming shortened V by 6 bases and J by 8 bases, and 11 bases separated the two germline ends. This chain's CDR3 is CASRDSPDSPLHF. CDR3 nucleotides: TGTGCCAGCAGGGACAGCCCCGATTCACCCCTCCACTTT.

In this sample, this clone turned up a few times. The gene calls are TRBV6-5 and TRBJ2-1; 7 bases agree with TRBD2. Germline V gene lookup returns CDR1 MNHEY and CDR2 SVGAGI. The trim removed 6 bases at V and 10 bases at J, leaving 6 bases unmatched. The CDR3 is 12 residues long. CDR3 DNA sequence: TGTGCCAGCAGCGTTGCCGGGGGGGAGCAGTTCTTC. Its protein product is CASSVAGGEQFF.